Listed here are 3 T cell receptor beta chains from one sample, sequenced in a study of PD-L1 blockade in urothelial cancer. Repertoires were generated with immunoSEQ multiplex PCR, while TCRdb's copy carries only in-frame clones and drops some. The sample includes tens of thousands of clones, over 80% of them seen just once. Time point: pretreatment peripheral blood. The source material was PBMCs, sampled around atezolizumab (anti-PD-L1) treatment. All receptors derive from a woman aged 70 to 79 with urothelial cancer.

V and J are TRBV30 and TRBJ2-5; TRBD1 agrees at 7 bases. V was pared by 4 bases and J by 0 bases, with 5 bases of the junction left unmatched. This CDR3 contains 14 residues. Germline V CDR1 and CDR2: GTSNPN, SVGIG (reference sequence). The CDR3 sequence is CAWNPGTDQETQYF. CDR3 bases: TGTGCCTGGAACCCGGGGACAGACCAAGAGACCCAGTACTTC. Full variable domain (missing parts from reference TRBV30 and TRBJ2-5): SQTIHQWPATLVQPVGSPLSLECTVEGTSNPNLYWYRQAAGRGLQLLFYSVGIGQISSEVPQNLSASRPQDRQFILSSKKLLLSDSGFYLCAWNPGTDQETQYFGPGTRLLVL.

J is TRBJ1-3 and V is TRBV11-2; D is unclear. CDR3 length: 13 residues. CDR1 and CDR2 from the germline V gene are SGHAT and FQNNGV. Trimming pared 6 bases from V and 0 bases from J, leaving 6 bases between. As DNA, the CDR3 is TGTGCCAGCAGTCGACACTCTGGAAACACCATATATTTT. Translation gives CASSRHSGNTIYF.

This chain uses TRBV2 with TRBJ2-7; 8 bases line up with TRBD1. The CDR3 runs 14 residues. Losses at the gene ends were 5 bases for V and 4 bases for J; bases not matched to a gene: 7. Germline V lookup: CDR1 SNHLY, CDR2 FYNNEI. The CDR3 region has the DNA TGTGCCAGCAGTCAGACCACAGGGGGATACGAGCAGTACTTC. Translating gives CASSQTTGGYEQYF.